The rows below give T cell receptor beta chains drawn from one sample of a study of blood T cell repertoires in COVID-19. TCRdb keeps only in-frame clones here, not all; method: immunoSEQ multiplex PCR. Of about 47,000 clones in the sample, less than 95% were seen once. Sequenced: peripheral blood. The receptor source for this set is a man between 65 and 85 years old with active COVID-19. Both conserved end residues are part of each CDR3. Each record gives: clone size, J gene, D gene, V gene, CDR3 protein, CDR3 DNA. A D gene is named only where the DNA matches it firmly. Size tells how often a clone was seen (once, few, many) or the class of an expanded clone, and some rows leave it out.

>few|TRBJ2-7|-|TRBV5-1
CASSPGQRYEQYF
TGCGCCAGCAGCCCAGGACAGCGCTACGAGCAGTACTTC
>-|TRBJ2-2|TRBD2|TRBV9
CASSLSGGAVITGELFF
TGTGCCAGCAGCCTAAGCGGGGGGGCGGTGATCACCGGGGAGCTGTTTTTT
>-|TRBJ2-3|TRBD1|TRBV30
CAWSVGTGQGVDTQYF
TGTGCCTGGAGTGTCGGAACCGGACAGGGGGTAGATACGCAGTATTTT
>-|TRBJ1-5|-|TRBV2
CASSVGGDQPQHF
TGTGCCAGCAGTGTGGGGGGAGATCAGCCCCAGCATTTT
>-|TRBJ1-1|-|TRBV19
CASSINGRLNTEAFF
TGTGCCAGTAGTATTAATGGCCGATTGAACACTGAAGCTTTCTTT
>-|TRBJ1-1|-|TRBV27
CASSLQGLSATEAFF
TGTGCCAGCAGTTTACAGGGGCTCTCGGCCACTGAAGCTTTCTTT
>-|TRBJ2-2|-|TRBV6-5
CATTDSSNTGELFF
TGTGCCACCACAGACAGCTCGAACACCGGGGAGCTGTTTTTT
>-|TRBJ1-2|-|TRBV28
CASSLSLGGYTF
TGTGCCAGCAGTTTATCTCTCGGGGGCTACACCTTC
>-|TRBJ1-4|-|TRBV5-1
CASSLNSPNEKLFF
TGCGCCAGCAGCTTGAACTCCCCTAATGAAAAACTGTTTTTT
>-|TRBJ2-2|-|TRBV3-1/TRBV3-2
CATKNTGELFF
TGTGCCACCAAAAACACCGGGGAGCTGTTTTTT
>-|TRBJ2-7|TRBD1|TRBV5-1
CASRSTGSDEQYF
TGCGCCAGCAGATCGACAGGGTCCGACGAGCAGTACTTC
>-|TRBJ1-3|-|TRBV27
CASRKQGSGNTIYF
TGTGCCAGCAGAAAACAGGGCTCTGGAAACACCATATATTTT
>-|TRBJ2-5|-|TRBV21-1
CASIVQGPGTQETQYF
TGTGCCAGCATAGTTCAGGGGCCGGGGACGCAAGAGACCCAGTACTTC
>-|TRBJ2-5|TRBD2|TRBV28
CASSSTGTSGGARWTQYF
TGTGCCAGCAGTTCCACCGGGACTAGCGGGGGGGCTCGGTGGACCCAGTACTTC
>-|TRBJ2-2|-|TRBV6-2/TRBV6-3
CASSPAGNTGELFF
TGTGCCAGCAGTCCGGCGGGGAACACCGGGGAGCTGTTTTTT
>-|TRBJ2-2|TRBD2|TRBV6-2/TRBV6-3
CASSSQGLAVGELFF
TGTGCCAGCAGTTCCCAAGGACTAGCGGTCGGGGAGCTGTTTTTT
>-|TRBJ2-3|TRBD2|TRBV12-3/TRBV12-4
CASSLRGADTQYF
TGTGCCAGCAGTTTGCGGGGGGCAGATACGCAGTATTTT
>-|TRBJ1-6|-|TRBV5-1
CASTGAGLGNSPLHF
TGCGCCAGCACCGGCGCAGGGTTGGGTAATTCACCCCTCCACTTT
>-|TRBJ1-5|TRBD1|TRBV5-1
CASSFGIRDRDRYSNQPQHF
TGCGCCAGCAGCTTCGGAATAAGGGACAGAGATAGATATAGCAATCAGCCCCAGCATTTT
>-|TRBJ2-7|TRBD2|TRBV6-5
CASSTGSRGEYF
TGTGCCAGCAGTACCGGTTCGCGGGGGGAGTACTTC
>-|TRBJ1-1|-|TRBV19
CASSRAPGTEAFF
TGTGCCAGCTCGAGGGCGCCGGGCACTGAAGCTTTCTTT
>-|TRBJ1-4|TRBD1|TRBV15
CATSRDRGMEKLFF
TGTGCCACCAGCAGGGACAGGGGTATGGAAAAACTGTTTTTT
>-|TRBJ1-1|-|TRBV5-1
CASSLAGPEVNTEAFF
TGCGCCAGCAGCTTGGCCGGTCCCGAGGTAAACACTGAAGCTTTCTTT
>-|TRBJ2-7|TRBD1|TRBV2
CASLVGQGTYEQYF
TGTGCCAGCCTTGTGGGACAGGGGACCTACGAGCAGTACTTC
>-|TRBJ2-4|-|TRBV7-9
CASSTPGTLAKNIQYF
TGTGCCAGCAGCACCCCAGGGACTCTAGCCAAAAACATTCAGTACTTC
>-|TRBJ2-7|TRBD1|TRBV7-9
CASSQGDYSYEQYF
TGTGCCAGCAGCCAGGGGGATTACTCCTACGAGCAGTACTTC
>-|TRBJ1-6|-|TRBV6-1
CASSEARGLNSPLHF
TGTGCCAGCAGTGAAGCGCGGGGTCTAAATTCACCCCTCCACTTT